The 14 T cell receptor beta chains reported below all come from one sample, sequenced in a study of cytomegalovirus exposure and HLA in healthy donors. The PCR contained 60 Vbeta and 13 Jbeta primers. Profiling relied on immunoSEQ multiplex PCR, and the TCRdb table lists in-frame clones only, not all of them. The data hold about 130,000 clones, with approximately 71% observed a single time. Sequenced input: PBMCs. Receptors originate from a young man in good health and CMV-seronegative.

This rearrangement joins TRBV27 to TRBJ2-1, with D perhaps TRBD2 (5 bases). The CDR3 loop spans 15 amino acids. The germline CDR1 and CDR2 sequences are MNHEY and SMNVEV (reference sequence). V lost 5 bases and J 3 bases, leaving 14 bases between the germline ends. CDR3 DNA sequence: TGTGCCAGCAGTCCTTTTGAACGGGGCTACAATGAGCAGTTCTTC. As protein: CASSPFERGYNEQFF.

The chain couples TRBV28 to TRBJ2-5; 11 nucleotides align to TRBD2. Looked up from germline, CDR1 is MDHEN and CDR2 is SYDVKM. The trim removed 5 bases at V and 7 bases at J, leaving 9 bases unmatched. The CDR3 is made up of 15 amino acids. The CDR3 is CASSMPGLADLTQYF. CDR3 nucleotides: TGTGCCAGCAGTATGCCGGGACTAGCGGACTTGACCCAGTACTTC.

The rearrangement links TRBV7-9 to TRBJ1-1; D is undetermined. The CDR3 is 11 amino acids. Deletions cut 6 bases from V and 4 bases from J, with 6 bases between. CDR1 and CDR2 (germline): SEHNR, FQNEAQ (reference sequence). CDR3 sequence reads: CASSPGTEAFF. In nucleotides, the CDR3 is TGTGCCAGCAGTCCCGGCACTGAAGCTTTCTTT.

The rearrangement links TRBV5-5 to TRBJ2-7; 13 bases map to TRBD2. Per germline, CDR1 SGHKS and CDR2 YYEKEE (reference sequence). The CDR3 covers 19 residues. With 4 bases clipped from V and 6 bases from J, the junction kept 19 bases outside the gene matches. CDR3 protein: CASSGRGRTSGSFRSEQYF. The CDR3 bases are TGTGCCAGCAGCGGGCGGGGGCGGACTAGCGGGAGTTTCAGGTCCGAGCAGTACTTC.

V usage is TRBV9 and J usage is TRBJ1-2; no clear D gene. This CDR3 comprises 13 residues. The V gene lost 0 bases and the J gene lost 11 bases, with 14 bases spanning the gap. CDR1 and CDR2 from the germline V gene are SGDLS and YYNGEE. The CDR3 here is CASSVGGQRRYTF. CDR3 DNA sequence: TGTGCCAGCAGCGTAGGTGGTCAGCGGAGGTACACCTTC.

The CDR3 loop is CASSPPAQGELGEQYF. In nucleotides, the CDR3 is TGTGCCAGCTCACCCCCGGCCCAGGGGGAATTGGGCGAGCAGTACTTC. The chain recombines TRBV18 with TRBJ2-7; 7 nucleotides align to TRBD1. The CDR3 contains 16 residues. The germline gives CDR1 KGHSH, CDR2 LQKENI. After removal of 3 bases from V and 6 bases from J, the junction contained 14 bases not matched to a gene.

V is TRBV9 and J is TRBJ2-7, with 7 bases identical to TRBD1. The trim removed 0 bases at V and 4 bases at J, leaving 7 bases unmatched. Per the germline V gene, CDR1 is SGDLS and CDR2 is YYNGEE. The CDR3 length is 15 residues. The CDR3 nucleotides read TGTGCCAGCAGCGTAGAGGGACAGAGTGGGTACGAGCAGTACTTC. Encoded protein: CASSVEGQSGYEQYF.

The chain is built from TRBV11-2 and TRBJ2-7, with D possibly being TRBD1 (8 bases). Trimming took 5 bases from V and 2 from J, leaving 16 bases between them. The CDR3 consists of 15 residues. Germline assignment: CDR1 SGHAT and CDR2 FQNNGV. CDR3 residues: CASSHGGTGAYEQYF. CDR3 sequence (DNA): TGTGCCAGCAGCCACGGGGGGACAGGCGCCTACGAGCAGTACTTC.

The gene calls are TRBV4-1 and TRBJ2-7; 13 bases fit TRBD2. V gave up 6 bases and J gave up 6 bases; unmatched junction bases: 11. The length of the CDR3 is 16 residues. Germline V lookup: CDR1 MGHRA, CDR2 YSYEKL. This chain's CDR3 is CASSGSAGTSGIEQYF. The CDR3 nucleotides read TGCGCCAGCAGTGGAAGCGCCGGGACTAGCGGGATCGAGCAGTACTTC.

The CDR3 reads CAISGTGAPTNYGYTF. The CDR3 nucleotides are TGTGCCATCAGTGGGACAGGGGCCCCAACAAACTATGGCTACACCTTC. The chain links TRBV10-3 to TRBJ1-2; TRBD1 aligns across 9 bases. Trimming cost V 4 bases and J 2 bases; bases outside gene matches: 8. This CDR3 has 16 residues. Germline V gene data show CDR1 as ENHRY and CDR2 as SYGVKD.

This clone was observed a single time. The V and J genes are TRBV7-2 and TRBJ1-3; the D gene is possibly TRBD1 (6 bases). The CDR3 covers 15 residues. Germline CDR1 and CDR2: SGHTA and FQGNSA. V was shortened by 3 bases and J by 4 bases, with 13 bases between the two germline ends. CDR3: CASSLGGGRGNTIYF. The DNA of the CDR3 is TGTGCCAGCAGCTTGGGAGGGGGGCGCGGAAACACCATATATTTT.

In regard to this clone: This CDR3 is also generated by other DNA sequences in the sample. The chain is built from TRBV5-1 and TRBJ2-7; tentative D call: TRBD1 (5 bases). This CDR3 has 13 amino acids. V was pared by 2 bases and J by 0 bases, with 6 bases between. Germline V gene sequence: CDR1 SGHRS, CDR2 YFSETQ. CDR3 protein: CASSFQGSYEQYF. In nucleotides, the CDR3 is TGCGCCAGCAGCTTCCAGGGCTCCTACGAGCAGTACTTC.

J is TRBJ2-1 and V is TRBV6-6, with TRBD1 matching 11 bases. The V gene end was trimmed by 2 bases and the J gene end by 8 bases; junction bases not matched to a gene: 8. This CDR3 region has 16 residues. Germline lookup yields CDR1 MNHNY and CDR2 SVGAGI (reference sequence). The CDR3 nucleotides are TGTGCCAGCAGTTACCTCGGACAGGGGGCGGAAGATGAGCAGTTCTTC. It specifies CASSYLGQGAEDEQFF.

This chain links TRBV30 with TRBJ2-1; unclear D gene. The CDR3 is 10 amino acids. Trimming left V 2 bases short and J 7 bases short, with 3 bases between. CDR1 is GTSNPN and CDR2 is SVGIG in the germline V gene (reference sequence). The CDR3 DNA follows: TGTGCCTGGAGTCGGAATGAGCAGTTCTTC. Protein: CAWSRNEQFF. Looking up the rest from reference TRBV30 and TRBJ2-1 gives the full variable domain: SQTIHQWPATLVQPVGSPLSLECTVEGTSNPNLYWYRQAAGRGLQLLFYSVGIGQISSEVPQNLSASRPQDRQFILSSKKLLLSDSGFYLCAWSRNEQFFGPGTRLTVL.